Below, 20 T cell receptor beta chains from the same sample are listed, as sequenced in a study of shared clonotypes between healthy human individuals. Data came from immunoSEQ multiplex PCR; TCRdb stores just in-frame clones and leaves some out. The sample carries around 1,900,000 clones, about 93% recorded once. Naive CD8 cells, CD45RO-negative and positively selected for CCR7, excluded terminally differentiated effector memory CD45RA+ cells. Source material: naive CD8+ T cells from PBMCs. These receptors were collected from a man aged 18-30 years in good health. Some clones in this sample may be carry-over from other donors' samples.

This clone was detected only once. The V gene is TRBV19, the J gene TRBJ2-1; TRBD2 might be the D (6 bases). CDR1 is LNHDA and CDR2 is SQIVND in the germline V gene (reference sequence). V shed 3 bases and J shed 4 bases, with 13 bases lying between them. The length of the CDR3 is 15 residues. CDR3 bases: TGTGCCAGTAGTATGGGGGTAGCGGCATACAATGAGCAGTTCTTC. Translated, it gives CASSMGVAAYNEQFF.

Worth noting for this clone: This CDR3 is also generated by other DNA sequences in the sample. This rearrangement joins TRBV27 to TRBJ2-7; tentatively, D is TRBD2 (5 bases). Germline V gives CDR1 MNHEY, CDR2 SMNVEV (reference sequence). The CDR3 totals 13 residues. V lost 1 base to trimming and J lost 4 bases, with 8 bases between them. DNA for the CDR3: TGTGCCAGCAGTTTATGGCCGGGGTACGAGCAGTACTTC. It is translated as CASSLWPGYEQYF.

This chain links TRBV28 with TRBJ2-1, with D possibly being TRBD1 or TRBD2 (5 bases each). Germline V gives CDR1 MDHEN, CDR2 SYDVKM. The CDR3 is 16 amino acids. V lost 1 base to trimming and J lost 2 bases, with 12 bases between them. The CDR3, as DNA: TGTGCCAGCAGTTTATCCGGGACCCTGCCCTACAATGAGCAGTTCTTC. The encoded protein is CASSLSGTLPYNEQFF. Full variable domain (outside the CDR3, taken from reference TRBV28 and TRBJ2-1): DVKVTQSSRYLVKRTGEKVFLECVQDMDHENMFWYRQDPGLGLRLIYFSYDVKMKEKGDIPEGYSVSREKKERFSLILESASTNQTSMYLCASSLSGTLPYNEQFFGPGTRLTVL.

The chain joins TRBV27 to TRBJ1-1; 8 nucleotides agree with TRBD1. The CDR3 is 11 amino acids. The junction had 7 bases not matched to a gene; V was cut back by 8 bases and J by 11 bases. CDR1 is MNHEY, CDR2 SMNVEV, per germline (reference sequence). In DNA, the CDR3 is TGTGCCAGCCGCGACAGGGGAGACGCTTTCTTT. Amino acids: CASRDRGDAFF.

CDR3 coding DNA: TGTGCCACACCACTAGCGGGTGCTCCTCTCAGCTCCTACAATGAGCAGTTCTTC. It encodes CATPLAGAPLSSYNEQFF. This sequence joins TRBV7-9 and TRBJ2-1, with 9 bases matching TRBD2. Per the germline V gene, CDR1 is SEHNR and CDR2 is FQNEAQ (reference sequence). The CDR3 contains 18 residues. Germline trimming cut 10 bases from V and 0 bases from J; bases unmatched to any gene: 16.

This chain links TRBV9 with TRBJ1-5, with D possibly being TRBD1 (5 bases). V lost 4 bases to trimming and J lost 3 bases, with 14 bases between them. This CDR3 is 15 amino acids long. From germline, CDR1 is SGDLS and CDR2 YYNGEE. As DNA, the CDR3 is TGTGCCAGCAGCACCCAGGGACGGCCCAATCAGCCCCAGCATTTT. This translates into CASSTQGRPNQPQHF.

The V gene is TRBV27, the J gene TRBJ2-7; D perhaps matches TRBD2 (7 bases). Between the trimmed V and J ends, which lost 3 bases and 3 bases, there was a span of 15 bases. From germline, CDR1 is MNHEY and CDR2 SMNVEV (reference sequence). CDR3 length: 15 amino acids. Here the CDR3 DNA reads TGTGCCAGCAGTTTCCGGGGGGCCCCCTACTACGAGCAGTACTTC. It translates to CASSFRGAPYYEQYF.

The CDR3, as DNA: TGCGCCAGCAGCCAAGAGCGGTTGAGTAGTCCCCATTACGAGCAGTACTTC. Its protein product is CASSQERLSSPHYEQYF. The V gene is TRBV4-3, the J gene TRBJ2-7; D not certain. Between the trimmed V and J ends, which lost 0 bases and 4 bases, there was a span of 19 bases. This CDR3 is 17 amino acids long. Germline V gene lookup returns CDR1 LGHNA and CDR2 YSLEER.

V is TRBV6-6 and J is TRBJ2-7; 7 bases match TRBD1. The CDR3 is 13 residues long. The junction had 3 bases not matched to a gene; V was cut back by 6 bases and J by 1 base. CDR1 MNHNY and CDR2 SVGAGI come from the germline V gene (reference sequence). CDR3 sequence reads: CASSSRGSYEQYF. The CDR3 region has the DNA TGTGCCAGCAGCTCCAGGGGGTCCTACGAGCAGTACTTC.

The rearrangement joins TRBV30 to TRBJ2-1; D is undetermined. The CDR3 is 13 residues long. Germline V gene sequence: CDR1 GTSNPN, CDR2 SVGIG (reference sequence). The V and J ends lost 8 bases and 5 bases respectively, with 16 bases between them. CDR3 nucleotides: TGTGCCCTCCGGCCCTTAGGTAACAATGAGCAGTTCTTC. Its protein is CALRPLGNNEQFF.

This clone appeared a single time. This sequence joins TRBV14 and TRBJ2-1; the D gene is possibly TRBD1 (6 bases). Looked up from germline, CDR1 is SGHDN and CDR2 is FVKESK. The CDR3 consists of 14 residues. Trimming left V 5 bases short and J 7 bases short, with 15 bases between. CDR3 in amino acids: CASSFAGTINEQFF. As DNA, the CDR3 is TGTGCCAGCAGCTTCGCCGGGACAATTAATGAGCAGTTCTTC.

This clone was found a few times. This chain joins TRBV7-9 and TRBJ1-2, with D perhaps TRBD1 (6 bases). Looked up from germline, CDR1 is SEHNR and CDR2 is FQNEAQ (reference sequence). The length of the CDR3 is 11 residues. With 5 bases removed from V and 12 bases from J, the gap between germline ends came to 13 bases. The CDR3 DNA is TGTGCCAGCAGCCAGGGCGGGGGGCACACCTTC. Translated: CASSQGGGHTF. Variable domain in full (rest from reference TRBV7-9 and TRBJ1-2): DTGVSQNPRHKITKRGQNVTFRCDPISEHNRLYWYRQTLGQGPEFLTYFQNEAQLEKSRLLSDRFSAERPKGSFSTLEIQRTEQGDSAMYLCASSQGGGHTFGSGTRLTVV.

The V call is TRBV18, the J call TRBJ2-5, with 13 positions matching TRBD2. The CDR3 totals 17 residues. V was clipped by 3 bases and J by 1 base; unmatched bases: 5. CDR1 KGHSH and CDR2 LQKENI come from the germline V gene. The CDR3, as DNA: TGTGCCAGCTCACCCTGGACTAGCGGGAGTGTCCAAGAGACCCAGTACTTC. It specifies CASSPWTSGSVQETQYF.

This sequence joins TRBV5-5 and TRBJ1-5, with 11 bases that match TRBD1. The CDR3 has 15 amino acids. The ends lost 4 bases at V and 7 bases at J; junction bases unmatched: 7. Germline V gene sequence: CDR1 SGHKS, CDR2 YYEKEE (reference sequence). In nucleotides, the CDR3 is TGTGCCAGCAGCCCCGGGACAGGGGGTTTGCAGCCCCAGCATTTT. Protein: CASSPGTGGLQPQHF.

A remark on this clone: Other DNA sequences in this sample translate to the same CDR3. The V gene is TRBV9, the J gene TRBJ1-1; 8 bases align to TRBD1. CDR3 length: 14 residues. The V and J ends lost 2 bases and 5 bases, in that order; junction bases with no gene match: 5. Per germline, CDR1 SGDLS and CDR2 YYNGEE. CDR3 in amino acids: CASSVDRGGTEAFF. The CDR3 region has the DNA TGTGCCAGCAGCGTTGACAGGGGTGGAACTGAAGCTTTCTTT. Together with reference TRBV9 and TRBJ1-1, the CDR3 gives the full variable domain: DSGVTQTPKHLITATGQRVTLRCSPRSGDLSVYWYQQSLDQGLQFLIQYYNGEERAKGNILERFSAQQFPDLHSELNLSSLELGDSALYFCASSVDRGGTEAFFGQGTRLTVV.

The rearrangement joins TRBV29-1 to TRBJ2-7; the match to TRBD2 covers 11 bases. The germline V gene encodes CDR1 SQVTM and CDR2 ANQGSEA. Trimming took 5 bases from V and 4 from J; bases not matched to a gene: 4. The CDR3 contains 13 residues. The CDR3 bases are TGCAGCGTTCTACTAGCGGGAGCGTACGAGCAGTACTTC. This gives the protein CSVLLAGAYEQYF.

The chain links TRBV29-1 to TRBJ2-7; D ambiguous. The CDR3 has 15 residues. Germline loops: CDR1 SQVTM, CDR2 ANQGSEA. The V end was cut by 2 bases, the J end by 0 bases, with 14 bases between. DNA for the CDR3: TGCAGCGTTGAAAGCATCCGCGGTACCTCCTACGAGCAGTACTTC. Its protein product is CSVESIRGTSYEQYF.

The V and J genes are TRBV28 and TRBJ1-2; tentatively, D is TRBD1 (6 bases). The CDR3 is made up of 15 amino acids. V lost 9 bases and J lost 7, with 24 bases in between. Germline V gene sequence: CDR1 MDHEN, CDR2 SYDVKM. CDR3 residues: CASVGTDRDLSGYTF. The CDR3, as DNA: TGTGCCAGTGTCGGAACGGACAGAGACCTCTCTGGCTACACCTTC.

This chain links TRBV27 with TRBJ2-1; 7 nucleotides match TRBD2. J lost 4 bases, V lost 8 bases, and 11 bases had no gene match. The germline CDR1 and CDR2 sequences are MNHEY and SMNVEV (reference sequence). The CDR3 totals 15 residues. The CDR3 bases are TGTGCCAGCCACTACGGGGCTAGCGGTTACAATGAGCAGTTCTTC. Its translation is CASHYGASGYNEQFF.

The rearrangement links TRBV5-6 to TRBJ2-7; possibly TRBD1 for D (5 bases). Trimming cost V 0 bases and J 2 bases, with 9 bases left between them. The CDR3 runs 14 residues. Germline values: CDR1 SGHDT, CDR2 YYEEEE. CDR3 residues: CASSLEWGPYEQYF. CDR3 nucleotides: TGTGCCAGCAGCTTGGAATGGGGCCCCTACGAGCAGTACTTC.